This entry lists 29 T cell receptor beta chains sequenced from one sample in a study of regulatory T cells in long-lasting Graves disease. The time point: persistent/refractory GD, antithyroid drugs over 5 years with positive TRAb. RNA isolated from PBMCs was used to make the TCR library. Arm-PCR of CDR3 regions and iRepertoire HTBI primers were used to build TCR beta libraries. TCRdb analysed the multiplex PCR reads with MiXCR anew, one entry per CDR3 protein. The sample shows 600,000 to 800,000 distinct CDR3 sequences, around 30% of them seen only once. The material was peripheral blood mononuclear cells (PBMCs), obtained when the disease was refractory, from a patient treated with antithyroid drugs. The receptors were gathered from a female donor with Graves disease.

In this sample, this clonotype turned up a few times. As the CDR3 is not closed by the conserved phenylalanine or tryptophan, this likely results from a read error. The chain couples TRBV5-1 to TRBJ1-5; 7 nucleotides line up with TRBD1. The CDR3 totals 15 residues. Germline V lookup: CDR1 SGHRS, CDR2 YFSETQ. Unmatched junction bases numbered 8, after V lost 4 bases and J lost 4 bases. As DNA, the CDR3 is TGCGCCAGCAGCCTCGACAGGGACGGGAATCAGCCCCAGCATCTT. Translating gives CASSLDRDGNQPQHL.

This clonotype came up many times. The chain recombines TRBV15 with TRBJ1-1; D possibly corresponds to TRBD1 (5 bases). Between the trimmed V and J ends, which lost 5 bases and 4 bases, there was a span of 14 bases. The CDR3 consists of 14 residues. Germline V gives CDR1 LNHNV, CDR2 YYDKDF (reference sequence). CDR3 amino acids: CATSAGRSRTEAFF. The CDR3 nucleotides are TGTGCCACCAGCGCGGGGCGCAGCCGCACTGAAGCTTTCTTT.

The chain is built from TRBV30 and TRBJ1-1; D possibly corresponds to TRBD1 (6 bases). Germline CDR1 GTSNPN, CDR2 SVGIG (reference sequence). CDR3 length: 12 amino acids. V lost 4 bases, J lost 3 bases, and 9 bases lay in between. CDR3 region: CAWKDSYTEAFF. In DNA form, the CDR3 reads TGTGCCTGGAAGGACAGTTACACTGAAGCTTTCTTT.

The CDR3 region is CASRQTRGGLTEAFF. CDR3 bases: TGTGCCAGCAGACAAACCCGGGGGGGGCTCACTGAAGCTTTCTTT. This sequence joins TRBV7-2 and TRBJ1-1, with a weak D call TRBD1 (6 bases). V shed 6 bases and J shed 4 bases, with 18 bases lying between them. Germline CDR1 and CDR2: SGHTA and FQGNSA. The CDR3 spans 15 residues.

This clonotype was observed a few times. The rearrangement uses TRBV10-2 and TRBJ1-3, with 9 bases aligning to TRBD1. The V gene end was trimmed by 0 bases and the J gene end by 5 bases; junction bases not matched to a gene: 8. The CDR3 length is 17 residues. Germline lookup yields CDR1 WSHSY and CDR2 SAAADI. DNA of the CDR3: TGCGCCAGCAGTGAGTCTCTGGGGACAGGGACCCGAAACACCATATATTTT. Protein sequence: CASSESLGTGTRNTIYF.

The V call is TRBV20-1, the J call TRBJ2-7; 7 nucleotides align to TRBD2. The CDR3 is 15 residues long. The ends lost 6 bases at V and 0 bases at J; junction bases unmatched: 11. CDR1 DFQATT and CDR2 SNEGSKA come from the germline V gene (reference sequence). CDR3 in DNA: TGCAGTGCGAGCTTACTAGCGCTGAGCTCCTACGAGCAGTACTTC. Its protein is CSASLLALSSYEQYF.

This clonotype was detected a few times. This sequence joins TRBV6-2 or TRBV6-3 and TRBJ1-4; tentative D call: TRBD1 (5 bases). There are 16 residues in the CDR3. V lost 5 bases, J lost 7 bases, and 20 bases lay in between. Germline assignment: CDR1 MNHEY and CDR2 SVGEGT. CDR3 sequence: CASSDGHLGSGEKLFF. CDR3 DNA: TGTGCCAGCAGTGACGGACACTTGGGGTCCGGTGAAAAACTGTTTTTT.

This clonotype was found a few times. This chain links TRBV20-1 with TRBJ1-4; 11 bases fit TRBD1. The V gene end was trimmed by 5 bases and the J gene end by 4 bases; junction bases not matched to a gene: 6. The CDR3 runs to 15 residues. Germline CDR1 and CDR2: DFQATT and SNEGSKA (reference sequence). The CDR3: CSARTGGGLNEKLFF. Here the CDR3 DNA reads TGCAGTGCTCGGACAGGGGGCGGCCTTAATGAAAAACTGTTTTTT.

This clonotype was seen only once. A read error may explain this, as a much larger clone is one base away. The chain carries TRBV10-3 and TRBJ1-2; no clear D. Germline CDR1 reads ENHRY; CDR2 reads SYGVKD. V gave up 4 bases and J gave up 4 bases, with 10 bases separating them. The CDR3 is made up of 13 amino acids. Here the CDR3 reads CAISGGPFYGYTF. The CDR3 bases are TGTGCCATCAGTGGCGGGCCTTTCTATGGCTACACCTTC.

The chain carries TRBV29-1 and TRBJ2-5; the D call may be TRBD1 or TRBD2 (6 bases each). V gave up 1 base and J gave up 6 bases, with 15 bases separating them. The CDR3 consists of 14 residues. Germline V gene sequence: CDR1 SQVTM, CDR2 ANQGSEA. The CDR3 loop is CSVEVGSRGQTQYF. The CDR3 DNA is TGCAGCGTTGAAGTCGGGAGCAGGGGACAGACCCAGTACTTC.

This clonotype has more than one count but fewer than ten. The chain has TRBV7-2 and TRBJ1-1, with no clear D. The germline V and J ends were trimmed by 5 bases and 5 bases, with 15 bases remaining between them. This CDR3 has 14 residues. Germline V lookup: CDR1 SGHTA, CDR2 FQGNSA. The CDR3, as DNA: TGTGCCAGCAGCCCGCTACAGAGCTGGACTGAAGCTTTCTTT. Its translation: CASSPLQSWTEAFF.

This rearrangement joins TRBV27 to TRBJ1-4; D gene unclear. The germline V gene has CDR1 MNHEY and CDR2 SMNVEV (reference sequence). Trimming cost V 4 bases and J 4 bases, with 10 bases left between them. The CDR3 contains 14 residues. The CDR3 spells CASSSGVFNEKLFF. The CDR3 nucleotides are TGTGCCAGCAGTTCCGGGGTATTTAATGAAAAACTGTTTTTT.

The chain couples TRBV30 to TRBJ2-6; D gene uncertain. Trimming stripped 3 bases from V and 0 bases from J, with 9 bases between. Germline CDR1 GTSNPN, CDR2 SVGIG (reference sequence). The CDR3 is 15 amino acids. The CDR3: CAWRNPDSGANVLTF. The CDR3 DNA reads as TGTGCCTGGAGAAATCCGGACTCTGGGGCCAACGTCCTGACTTTC.

This chain uses TRBV6-1 with TRBJ1-3; D gene ambiguous. Germline V gene data show CDR1 as MNHNS and CDR2 as SASEGT. The CDR3 is made up of 14 amino acids. V gave up 8 bases and J gave up 11 bases, with 22 bases separating them. The CDR3 loop is CASEGGRIRNSIYF. Written as DNA, the CDR3 is TGTGCCAGCGAAGGAGGGCGTATTCGAAATTCCATATATTTT.

The chain combines TRBV5-1 with TRBJ2-2, with D maybe TRBD1 (6 bases). CDR1 and CDR2 (germline): SGHRS, YFSETQ. Trimming pared 0 bases from V and 1 base from J, leaving 7 bases between. This CDR3 has 15 residues. CDR3 in amino acids: CASSLAQGNTGELFF. The CDR3 coding sequence is TGCGCCAGCAGCTTGGCACAGGGGAACACCGGGGAGCTGTTTTTT.

Remarks on this clonotype: Possible read error: a much larger clone is one base away. V and J are TRBV2 and TRBJ2-7; 13 bases agree with TRBD2. The CDR3 is made up of 13 amino acids. The V gene's germline CDR1 is SNHLY and CDR2 FYNNEI. CDR3 region: CASSGTSGSEQCF. CDR3 DNA sequence: TGTGCCAGCAGTGGGACTAGCGGGAGCGAGCAGTGCTTC.

The rearrangement links TRBV5-1 to TRBJ1-1; D perhaps matches TRBD1 (6 bases). The length of the CDR3 is 14 residues. Germline V gene lookup returns CDR1 SGHRS and CDR2 YFSETQ. V gave up 4 bases and J gave up 8 bases, with 18 bases separating them. The CDR3 bases are TGCGCCAGCAGCGCCAACCCCAGGGGTGGGGAAGCTTTCTTT. Residues: CASSANPRGGEAFF.

This clonotype has a count of ten or more. The chain has TRBV28 and TRBJ1-5; D not resolved. This CDR3 spans 12 amino acids. V dropped 7 bases and J dropped 6 bases, with 10 bases sitting between them. Germline V gives CDR1 MDHEN, CDR2 SYDVKM. CDR3 nucleotides: TGTGCCAGCAATGGAGGAGTTCAGCCCCAGCATTTT. Its translation: CASNGGVQPQHF.

The rearrangement joins TRBV9 to TRBJ1-2; D possibly corresponds to TRBD1 (6 bases). This CDR3 has 15 residues. Per the germline V gene, CDR1 is SGDLS and CDR2 is YYNGEE. The V and J ends lost 1 base and 2 bases respectively, with 12 bases between them. CDR3 in amino acids: CASSVFLDRNYGYTF. In DNA form, the CDR3 reads TGTGCCAGCAGCGTATTCCTCGACAGGAACTATGGCTACACCTTC.

This clonotype showed up many times. The chain is built from TRBV2 and TRBJ1-2; D remains ambiguous. Germline lookup yields CDR1 SNHLY and CDR2 FYNNEI. Trimming cost V 6 bases and J 2 bases, with 10 bases left between them. CDR3 size: 13 residues. CDR3 region: CASRWERNYGYTF. In DNA, the CDR3 is TGTGCCAGCAGGTGGGAAAGGAACTATGGCTACACCTTC.

This CDR3 reads CASSTGTRGLYF. The CDR3 DNA reads as TGCGCCAGCAGCACGGGGACAAGGGGATTGTACTTC. The chain has TRBV5-1 and TRBJ2-7, with a tentative D call TRBD1 (6 bases). Germline CDR1 is SGHRS and CDR2 is YFSETQ. This CDR3 has 12 amino acids. The germline V and J ends were trimmed by 4 bases and 12 bases, with 17 bases remaining between them.

This clonotype was detected a few times. The gene calls are TRBV19 and TRBJ2-7; no firm D call. CDR1 LNHDA and CDR2 SQIVND come from the germline V gene (reference sequence). Deletions cut 5 bases from V and 2 bases from J, with 13 bases between. The length of the CDR3 is 14 residues. The CDR3 reads CASSLRGAPYEQYF. The CDR3 region has the DNA TGTGCCAGTAGTCTCCGCGGAGCCCCCTACGAGCAGTACTTC.

This clonotype was found a few times. The CDR3 is CSASFNRVYEQYF. In DNA form, the CDR3 reads TGCAGTGCTAGCTTTAACAGGGTTTACGAGCAGTACTTC. The chain recombines TRBV20-1 with TRBJ2-7; possible D gene TRBD1, 6 bases. Trimming left V 3 bases short and J 4 bases short, with 13 bases between. The CDR3 spans 13 residues. CDR1 is DFQATT, CDR2 SNEGSKA, per germline (reference sequence).

The V call is TRBV5-1, the J call TRBJ2-5, with D tentatively TRBD1 or TRBD2 (5 bases each). Germline CDR1 and CDR2: SGHRS and YFSETQ. The V end lost 4 bases, the J end lost 2 bases, and 15 bases lay between the germline ends. This CDR3 region has 15 residues. The CDR3, as DNA: TGCGCCAGCAGCCACGGGGCGACTACACAAGAGACCCAGTACTTC. Its translation: CASSHGATTQETQYF.

The table lists this clonotype with a few counts. The V and J genes are TRBV12-3 or TRBV12-4 and TRBJ2-7, with 10 bases matching TRBD2. Trimming at V came to 5 bases and at J to 3 bases, leaving 7 bases not matched to a gene. CDR3 length: 15 amino acids. The CDR3 loop reads CASSGGQREGYEQYF. The CDR3 bases are TGTGCCAGCAGTGGGGGGCAGCGGGAGGGCTACGAGCAGTACTTC.

The chain links TRBV11-2 to TRBJ2-1; D call uncertain. Germline assignment: CDR1 SGHAT and CDR2 FQNNGV. With 5 bases removed from V and 4 bases from J, the gap between germline ends came to 12 bases. This CDR3 has 14 residues. The DNA of the CDR3 is TGTGCCAGCAGCGCGATAATAAAGTACAATGAGCAGTTCTTC. Protein: CASSAIIKYNEQFF.

This clonotype was counted a single time. The V and J genes are TRBV29-1 and TRBJ1-1, with D possibly being TRBD1 (5 bases). V dropped 7 bases and J dropped 5 bases, with 20 bases sitting between them. From germline, CDR1 is SQVTM and CDR2 ANQGSEA. The CDR3 covers 14 residues. The CDR3 coding sequence is TGCAGCGGTACCCTCGGGACCCAAGGGACTGAAGCTTTCTTT. This sequence encodes CSGTLGTQGTEAFF. Full variable domain (remainder filled in from reference TRBV29-1 and TRBJ1-1): SAVISQKPSRDICQRGTSLTIQCQVDSQVTMMFWYRQQPGQSLTLIATANQGSEATYESGFVIDKFPISRPNLTFSTLTVSNMSPEDSSIYLCSGTLGTQGTEAFFGQGTRLTVV.

This clonotype was counted many times. The rearrangement links TRBV2 to TRBJ1-4; 8 nucleotides align to TRBD1. Germline lookup yields CDR1 SNHLY and CDR2 FYNNEI. The ends lost 7 bases at V and 0 bases at J; junction bases unmatched: 4. CDR3 length equals 15 residues. The CDR3: CASTQGQATNEKLFF. DNA for the CDR3: TGTGCCAGCACCCAGGGACAGGCAACTAATGAAAAACTGTTTTTT.

Notes on this clonotype: Just one base apart from a much larger clone, this may be a read error. The chain recombines TRBV28 with TRBJ1-1, with TRBD1 identical over 10 bases. Per the germline V gene, CDR1 is MDHEN and CDR2 is SYDVKM. The CDR3 covers 17 residues. This CDR3 reads CAGSPGQGLSFSAEAFF. DNA for the CDR3: TGTGCCGGCAGCCCGGGACAGGGGTTGTCCTTTAGCGCTGAAGCTTTCTTT.